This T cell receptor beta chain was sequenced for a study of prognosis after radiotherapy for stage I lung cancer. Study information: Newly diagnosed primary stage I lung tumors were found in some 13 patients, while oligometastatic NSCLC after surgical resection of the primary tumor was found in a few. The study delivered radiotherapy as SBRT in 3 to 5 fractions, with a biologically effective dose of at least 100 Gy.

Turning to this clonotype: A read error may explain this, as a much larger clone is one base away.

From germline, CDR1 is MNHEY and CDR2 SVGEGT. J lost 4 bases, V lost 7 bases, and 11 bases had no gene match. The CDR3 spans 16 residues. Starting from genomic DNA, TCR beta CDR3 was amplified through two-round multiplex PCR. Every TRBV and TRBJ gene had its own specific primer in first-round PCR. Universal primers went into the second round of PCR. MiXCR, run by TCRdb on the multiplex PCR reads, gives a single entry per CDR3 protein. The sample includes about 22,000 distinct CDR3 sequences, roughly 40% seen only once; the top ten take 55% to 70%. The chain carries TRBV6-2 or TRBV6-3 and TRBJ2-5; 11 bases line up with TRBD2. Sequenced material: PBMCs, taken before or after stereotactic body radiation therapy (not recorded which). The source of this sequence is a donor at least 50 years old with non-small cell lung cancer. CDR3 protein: CASTLLAGARGETQYF. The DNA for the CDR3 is TGTGCCAGCACTCTACTAGCGGGAGCAAGGGGAGAGACCCAGTACTTC.